Presented here are 5 T cell receptor beta chains from one specimen sequenced in a study of T cells in Graves' hyperthyroidism and ophthalmopathy. Regions amplified from RNA transcripts were the TCR beta CDR3 regions. Researchers ran a first-round RT-PCR on the TCR CDR3 using the HTBI primer set. TCRdb passed the multiplex PCR reads through MiXCR, listing each CDR3 protein once. The repertoire holds 300,000 to 350,000 distinct CDR3 sequences, under 25% seen once, with 50% to 65% in the top ten. Sequencing was carried out using blood. The origin of the receptors is a woman in her 50s with Graves' hyperthyroidism.

This clonotype has only one observation. The gene calls are TRBV7-9 and TRBJ2-5; a possible D gene is TRBD2 (5 bases). Looked up from germline, CDR1 is SEHNR and CDR2 is FQNEAQ (reference sequence). Trimming removed 3 bases from V and 5 bases from J, with 16 bases in between. The CDR3 is 15 residues long. CDR3 DNA sequence: TGTGCCAGCAGCTTTTCGTTGGGCCCGGGGGAGACCCAGTACTTC. The encoded protein is CASSFSLGPGETQYF.

In its sample, this clonotype was seen a few times. The V and J genes are TRBV6-2 or TRBV6-3 and TRBJ1-5, with D maybe TRBD1 (5 bases). The CDR3 sequence is 16 residues long. V was cut by 2 bases and J by 6 bases, with 17 bases left in between. The V gene's germline CDR1 is MNHEY and CDR2 SVGEGT. The CDR3 protein is CASSYHKNRRGQPQHF. As DNA, the CDR3 is TGTGCCAGCAGTTACCACAAGAATCGAAGGGGTCAGCCCCAGCATTTT.

Ten or more counts support this clonotype. The chain uses TRBV28 and TRBJ2-1; unclear D gene. This CDR3 contains 15 residues. V lost 6 bases to trimming and J lost 0 bases, with 12 bases between them. Germline V CDR1 and CDR2: MDHEN, SYDVKM. The CDR3 spells CASRYSLSSYNEQFF. For the CDR3, the DNA is TGTGCCAGCAGGTACAGCCTCAGCTCCTACAATGAGCAGTTCTTC.

The rearrangement joins TRBV6-1 to TRBJ2-7, with unresolved D. The germline CDR1 and CDR2 sequences are MNHNS and SASEGT. V was pared by 3 bases and J by 3 bases, with 6 bases between. The CDR3 extends over 12 amino acids. The CDR3 sequence is CASSDDNYEQYF. The CDR3 region has the DNA TGTGCCAGCAGTGATGACAACTACGAGCAGTACTTC.

This clonotype appeared many times. The chain carries TRBV18 and TRBJ2-7; maybe TRBD1 (5 bases). There are 13 residues in the CDR3. Trimming shortened V by 1 base and J by 2 bases, and 6 bases separated the two germline ends. Germline values: CDR1 KGHSH, CDR2 LQKENI. Here the CDR3 DNA reads TGTGCCAGCTCACCACGCAGGGCCTACGAGCAGTACTTC. This gives the protein CASSPRRAYEQYF.